Sequencing of this TCR beta chain was carried out in a study of cytomegalovirus exposure and HLA in healthy donors. Use of 60 Vbeta and 13 Jbeta primers characterized the PCR. The table came from immunoSEQ multiplex PCR; TCRdb's copy has only in-frame clones and leaves some out. The table has 100,000 to 150,000 clones, around 80% seen once. The source of this sequence is a woman between 50 and 59 years old in good health and CMV-seropositive. Sequencing input: PBMCs.

In DNA form, the CDR3 reads TGTGCCAGCAGCGTAGGTGGCTCCGTCCAAGAGACCCAGTACTTC. Its translation: CASSVGGSVQETQYF. This chain links TRBV9 with TRBJ2-5; D is undetermined. Germline CDR1 is SGDLS and CDR2 is YYNGEE. This CDR3 has 15 amino acids. The V end was cut by 0 bases, the J end by 1 base, with 10 bases between. Together with reference TRBV9 and TRBJ2-5, the CDR3 gives the full variable domain: DSGVTQTPKHLITATGQRVTLRCSPRSGDLSVYWYQQSLDQGLQFLIQYYNGEERAKGNILERFSAQQFPDLHSELNLSSLELGDSALYFCASSVGGSVQETQYFGPGTRLLVL.